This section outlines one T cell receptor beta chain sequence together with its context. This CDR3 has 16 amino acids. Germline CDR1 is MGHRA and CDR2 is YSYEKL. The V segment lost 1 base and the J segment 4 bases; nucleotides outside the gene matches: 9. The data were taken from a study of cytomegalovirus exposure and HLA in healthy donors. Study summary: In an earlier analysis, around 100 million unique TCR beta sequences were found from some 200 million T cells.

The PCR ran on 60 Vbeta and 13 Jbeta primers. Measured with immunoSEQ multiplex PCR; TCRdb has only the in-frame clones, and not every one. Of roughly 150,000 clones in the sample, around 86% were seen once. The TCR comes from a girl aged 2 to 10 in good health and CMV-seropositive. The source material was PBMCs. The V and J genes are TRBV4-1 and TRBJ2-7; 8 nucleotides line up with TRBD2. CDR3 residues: CASSQGPAGVSYEQYF. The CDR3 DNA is TGCGCCAGCAGCCAAGGGCCAGCGGGAGTGTCTTACGAGCAGTACTTC.